This is a list of T cell receptor beta chains from one sample in a study of T and B cells in COVID-19 patients. One entry per CDR3 protein, called by TCRdb with MiXCR from the multiplex PCR reads. The sample has roughly 15,000 distinct CDR3 sequences; 25% to 35% are singletons. The sequenced material came from blood. The receptors derive from a human donor who had recovered from COVID-19. CDR3s include the opening cysteine and the closing phenylalanine or tryptophan. A D gene is named only where the DNA matches it firmly. Some rows have no size entry. The others give once, few or many, or a class for an expanded clone.

>TRBV20-1|-|TRBJ2-5|TRBD2
CSARVSGGAFETQYF
TGCAGTGCTAGAGTTAGCGGGGGGGCCTTTGAGACCCAGTACTTC
>TRBV4-3|few|TRBJ2-1|TRBD2
CASSQAAGGNNEQFF
TGCGCCAGCAGCCAAGCAGCGGGGGGAAACAATGAGCAGTTCTTC
>TRBV12-5|-|TRBJ2-1|TRBD1
CASGLLVRDRENNEQFF
TGTGCTAGTGGTTTGCTGGTCCGGGACAGGGAAAACAATGAGCAGTTCTTC
>TRBV15|-|TRBJ1-3|-
CATSRRDTNSGNTIYF
TGTGCCACCAGCAGGAGGGACACCAACTCTGGAAACACCATATATTTT
>TRBV5-5|-|TRBJ1-1|-
CASSLFSGSNTEAFF
TGTGCCAGCAGCTTGTTTTCGGGAAGCAACACTGAAGCTTTCTTT
>TRBV11-1|medium-sized|TRBJ2-3|-
CASSLRGEDTQYF
TGTGCCAGCAGCCTCAGGGGAGAAGATACGCAGTATTTT
>TRBV12-3/TRBV12-4|-|TRBJ1-1|-
CASSQQGFSNTEAFF
TGTGCCAGCAGTCAACAGGGTTTTTCGAACACTGAAGCTTTCTTT
>TRBV7-9|few|TRBJ1-1|-
CASSLPQGGTEAFF
TGTGCCAGCAGCCTCCCACAGGGAGGAACTGAAGCTTTCTTT
>TRBV6-2/TRBV6-3|few|TRBJ2-7|TRBD2
CASSYSGVASEQYF
TGTGCCAGCAGTTATAGCGGGGTGGCCTCCGAGCAGTACTTC
>TRBV7-2|-|TRBJ2-2|-
CASSLALLVNQELFF
TGTGCCAGCAGCTTAGCGCTTCTAGTAAATCAGGAGCTGTTTTTT
>TRBV5-4|few|TRBJ2-5|-
CASSPRSTEETQYF
TGTGCCAGCAGCCCACGATCTACGGAAGAGACCCAGTACTTC
>TRBV7-9|-|TRBJ1-1|TRBD1
CASSTRDSFYTEAFF
TGTGCCAGCAGCACCCGGGACAGCTTTTACACTGAAGCTTTCTTT
>TRBV19|many|TRBJ1-2|-
CASSTVSDYGYTF
TGTGCCAGTAGTACAGTATCTGACTATGGCTACACCTTC
>TRBV6-2/TRBV6-3|few|TRBJ1-1|-
CASSLLQGNTEAFF
TGTGCCAGCAGTTTACTACAGGGGAACACTGAAGCTTTCTTT
>TRBV6-2/TRBV6-3|-|TRBJ2-7|-
CATTGPSSYEQYF
TGTGCCACCACAGGTCCGAGCTCCTACGAGCAGTACTTC
>TRBV5-4|-|TRBJ2-3|TRBD2
CASSSGGAMDTQYF
TGTGCCAGCAGTAGCGGGGGGGCCATGGATACGCAGTATTTT
>TRBV4-2|-|TRBJ2-5|TRBD2
CASSQLSLAGGRETQYF
TGTGCCAGCAGCCAACTTTCCCTAGCGGGGGGGCGCGAGACCCAGTACTTC
>TRBV6-1|few|TRBJ1-4|TRBD1
CASSDPHRGTNEKLFF
TGTGCCAGCAGTGACCCTCACAGGGGAACTAATGAAAAACTGTTTTTT
>TRBV6-5|-|TRBJ2-4|-
CASIRGAKNIQYF
TGTGCCAGCATCCGGGGAGCCAAAAACATTCAGTACTTC
>TRBV5-4|-|TRBJ1-2|TRBD1
CASSTRTGGPGYTF
TGTGCCAGCAGCACCAGGACAGGGGGCCCTGGCTACACCTTC
>TRBV7-9|few|TRBJ2-1|-
CASSPLGDYNEQFF
TGTGCCAGCAGCCCTCTCGGGGATTACAATGAGCAGTTCTTC
>TRBV18|few|TRBJ2-7|-
CASSPGSFDYEQYF
TGTGCCAGCTCACCAGGTTCTTTTGACTACGAGCAGTACTTC
>TRBV20-1|few|TRBJ2-5|TRBD1
CSARRGRGTGIETQYF
TGCAGTGCTAGACGAGGTCGAGGGACAGGGATAGAGACCCAGTACTTC
>TRBV19|many|TRBJ2-1|TRBD2
CASKDGGASYNEQFF
TGTGCCAGTAAGGACGGGGGGGCCTCCTACAATGAGCAGTTCTTC
>TRBV21-1|few|TRBJ2-2|-
CASTGPQGAVNTGELFF
TGTGCCAGCACCGGACCACAGGGGGCAGTGAACACCGGGGAGCTGTTTTTT
>TRBV15|-|TRBJ1-4|-
CATSRGTGGGEEKLFF
TGTGCCACCAGCAGAGGGACGGGGGGCGGAGAAGAAAAACTGTTTTTT
>TRBV6-5|-|TRBJ2-7|TRBD1
CASSEGTGGLNYEQYF
TGTGCCAGCAGTGAAGGGACAGGAGGCTTGAACTACGAGCAGTACTTC
>TRBV18|few|TRBJ1-6|TRBD1
CASSTGDNSPLHF
TGTGCCAGCTCGACAGGGGACAATTCACCCCTCCACTTT
>TRBV29-1|medium-sized|TRBJ1-6|TRBD1
CSVQTGTYSPLHF
TGCAGCGTGCAGACAGGGACTTACTCACCCCTCCACTTT
>TRBV7-9|-|TRBJ1-1|-
CASSYWRSNTEAFF
TGTGCCAGCAGCTATTGGCGGTCGAACACTGAAGCTTTCTTT
>TRBV5-1|-|TRBJ2-7|-
CASSLLIPTAGEQYF
TGCGCCAGCAGCTTGTTGATTCCCACCGCCGGCGAGCAGTACTTC
>TRBV7-2|-|TRBJ2-7|TRBD1
CASSPANRGSYEQYF
TGTGCCAGCAGTCCCGCTAACAGGGGAAGCTACGAGCAGTACTTC
>TRBV20-1|few|TRBJ1-6|TRBD1
CSASLTGEGSSPLHF
TGCAGTGCTAGCCTGACAGGGGAAGGGAGTTCACCCCTCCACTTT
>TRBV5-8|once|TRBJ2-1|-
CASSLDTSSYNEQFF
TGTGCCAGCAGCTTGGACACGAGCTCCTACAATGAGCAGTTCTTC
>TRBV5-1|-|TRBJ2-1|TRBD2
CASSLVAGGVGEQFF
TGCGCCAGCAGCTTGGTGGCGGGGGGGGTTGGTGAGCAGTTCTTC
>TRBV6-1|-|TRBJ1-3|TRBD1
CASSVPTGVGNTIYF
TGTGCCAGCAGTGTACCTACAGGGGTCGGAAACACCATATATTTT
>TRBV5-1|-|TRBJ1-2|TRBD1
CASSFTGGSYGYTF
TGCGCCAGCAGCTTCACAGGGGGGAGCTATGGCTACACCTTC
>TRBV6-2/TRBV6-3|-|TRBJ2-2|-
CASSYSIGAGYGTGELFF
TGTGCCAGCAGTTACTCGATAGGGGCGGGGTATGGCACCGGGGAGCTGTTTTTT
>TRBV15|many|TRBJ2-5|-
CATSRDLGSQETQYF
TGTGCCACCAGCAGAGATCTTGGGTCCCAAGAGACCCAGTACTTC
>TRBV9|few|TRBJ2-5|-
CASSPTWQRETQYF
TGTGCCAGCAGCCCTACCTGGCAGCGAGAGACCCAGTACTTC
>TRBV6-1|few|TRBJ2-7|-
CASSPLFSGNEQYF
TGTGCCAGCAGTCCTCTCTTTTCCGGGAACGAGCAGTACTTC
>TRBV27|few|TRBJ1-1|TRBD1
CASSRDSLSYTEAFF
TGTGCCAGCAGTAGGGACAGCCTCTCTTACACTGAAGCTTTCTTT
>TRBV12-3/TRBV12-4|many|TRBJ2-1|-
CASSLSRGAGYNEQFF
TGTGCCAGCAGTTTGTCCCGAGGCGCCGGCTACAATGAGCAGTTCTTC
>TRBV27|many|TRBJ2-5|TRBD2
CASSLGLAGIQETQYF
TGTGCCAGCAGTCTTGGACTAGCGGGGATACAAGAGACCCAGTACTTC